This is a list of T cell receptor beta chains from one sample in a study of cytomegalovirus exposure and HLA in healthy donors. Sequencing used immunoSEQ multiplex PCR; TCRdb keeps in-frame clones, though not all of them. Altogether 160,000 or so clones are present, approximately 81% being singletons, with the ten largest covering 1.3%. Source material: PBMCs. Receptors were obtained from a man aged 45-60 years in good health and CMV-seropositive. Both conserved end residues are part of each CDR3. The D gene is left open where the match is weak. Only some rows state a clone size, as once, few, many or a class for expanded clones.

D gene: .
V gene: TRBV14
clone size: once
J gene: TRBJ2-1
CDR3 protein: CASSPIPANNEQFF
CDR3 DNA: TGTGCCAGCAGCCCCATCCCCGCTAACAATGAGCAGTTCTTC

D gene: .
V gene: TRBV11-2
clone size: .
J gene: TRBJ2-1
CDR3 protein: CASSPRQKSSYNEQFF
CDR3 DNA: TGTGCCAGCAGCCCTAGACAGAAAAGCTCCTACAATGAGCAGTTCTTC

D gene: .
V gene: TRBV27
clone size: once
J gene: TRBJ2-3
CDR3 protein: CPRLRDTDTQYF
CDR3 DNA: TGTCCCAGGCTACGAGACACAGATACGCAGTATTTT

D gene: TRBD2
V gene: TRBV7-9
clone size: .
J gene: TRBJ2-1
CDR3 protein: CASSSGHSISGRSLEQFF
CDR3 DNA: TGTGCCAGCAGCTCCGGCCATTCGATTAGCGGGAGATCTCTTGAGCAGTTCTTC

D gene: TRBD1
V gene: TRBV14
clone size: .
J gene: TRBJ1-4
CDR3 protein: CASSDRDRAFATNEKLFF
CDR3 DNA: TGTGCCAGCAGCGACCGGGACAGGGCCTTTGCAACTAATGAAAAACTGTTTTTT

D gene: .
V gene: TRBV5-1
clone size: few
J gene: TRBJ1-2
CDR3 protein: CASSYSGDTGAYGYTF
CDR3 DNA: TGCGCCAGCAGCTACTCCGGGGACACCGGAGCCTATGGCTACACCTTC

D gene: TRBD2
V gene: TRBV4-1
clone size: .
J gene: TRBJ2-5
CDR3 protein: CASSQLGLAGIETQYF
CDR3 DNA: TGCGCCAGCAGCCAACTCGGACTAGCGGGGATAGAGACCCAGTACTTC

D gene: .
V gene: TRBV6-5
clone size: .
J gene: TRBJ2-1
CDR3 protein: CASRGTNPEQFF
CDR3 DNA: TGTGCCAGCCGTGGGACAAACCCCGAGCAGTTCTTC

D gene: TRBD1
V gene: TRBV13
clone size: .
J gene: TRBJ2-5
CDR3 protein: CASSPSPGGAFGETQYF
CDR3 DNA: TGTGCCAGCAGCCCCTCCCCAGGGGGCGCCTTCGGAGAGACCCAGTACTTC

D gene: .
V gene: TRBV28
clone size: .
J gene: TRBJ1-5
CDR3 protein: CASFTGGSGQPQHF
CDR3 DNA: TGTGCCAGCTTTACGGGGGGATCGGGTCAGCCCCAGCATTTT

D gene: .
V gene: TRBV5-1
clone size: .
J gene: TRBJ1-5
CDR3 protein: CASSLDGNQPQHF
CDR3 DNA: TGCGCCAGCAGCTTGGACGGGAATCAGCCCCAGCATTTT

D gene: TRBD1
V gene: TRBV19
clone size: .
J gene: TRBJ2-2
CDR3 protein: CASSGDRGATGELFF
CDR3 DNA: TGTGCCAGTAGTGGCGACAGGGGCGCCACCGGGGAGCTGTTTTTT

D gene: .
V gene: TRBV28
clone size: .
J gene: TRBJ1-2
CDR3 protein: CASSDYRNGYTF
CDR3 DNA: TGTGCCAGCAGCGACTATCGGAATGGCTACACCTTC

D gene: .
V gene: TRBV10-1
clone size: .
J gene: TRBJ2-2
CDR3 protein: CASSLGRRSRGQGNTGELFF
CDR3 DNA: TGCGCCAGCAGCCTAGGCCGTCGGAGCAGGGGCCAAGGGAACACCGGGGAGCTGTTTTTT

D gene: TRBD1
V gene: TRBV6-5
clone size: .
J gene: TRBJ1-2
CDR3 protein: CASSPGDRVYGYTF
CDR3 DNA: TGTGCCAGCAGCCCCGGGGACAGGGTCTATGGCTACACCTTC

D gene: .
V gene: TRBV5-5
clone size: .
J gene: TRBJ1-3
CDR3 protein: CASSLAGRASSGNTIYF
CDR3 DNA: TGTGCCAGCAGCTTGGCCGGGAGGGCCTCCTCTGGAAACACCATATATTTT

D gene: .
V gene: TRBV7-9
clone size: .
J gene: TRBJ1-1
CDR3 protein: CASSLVSVNTEAFF
CDR3 DNA: TGTGCCAGCAGCTTAGTGTCGGTGAACACTGAAGCTTTCTTT